This TCR beta chain was documented in a study of blood T cell repertoires in COVID-19. Study summary: The United States, Italy and Spain provided the acute and convalescent COVID-19 samples. PBMCs, B-cell-depleted T cells, or T cells provided the cDNA or gDNA that made up the material.

In the original analysis: Reference gene primer amplification gave estimated nucleated cell counts. The protocol was immunoSEQ multiplex PCR, while the TCRdb copy is restricted to in-frame clones and leaves out a portion. V and J calls and clone size follow that table, whereas D and trimming were derived from the DNA. The data show under 300,000 clones, about 89% seen once. V was trimmed by 5 bases and J by 4 bases, leaving 11 bases between them. The CDR3 length is 13 residues. From germline, CDR1 is KGHSH and CDR2 LQKENI. V gene TRBV18 combines with J gene TRBJ1-2, with D possibly being TRBD1 (5 bases). This receptor was taken from a man between 45 and 60 years old with acute or convalescent COVID-19. The sample comprised peripheral blood. The CDR3 loop is CASSAGKVYGYTF. In nucleotides, the CDR3 is TGTGCCAGCTCAGCAGGGAAGGTCTATGGCTACACCTTC.